One and the same sample provided the 13 T cell receptor beta chains below, sequenced in a study of identical twins. From the 5' RACE reads, TCRdb called clonotypes with MiXCR, one entry per CDR3 protein. The profile shows approximately 350 distinct CDR3 sequences, around four fifths of them singletons. Sequencing was performed on memory (CD45RO+) T cells sorted from blood. The receptors derive from a woman aged 18 to 35 in good health. This table probably holds off-target reads from a library built for another chain.

The rearrangement uses TRBV29-1 and TRBJ2-7, with D perhaps assigned TRBD1 or TRBD2 (6 bases each). This CDR3 region has 15 residues. Trimming removed 4 bases at V and 0 bases at J, with 16 bases between. Germline values: CDR1 SQVTM, CDR2 ANQGSEA. The CDR3 region has the DNA TGCAGCGTTGTGGGGGCGGGGACCCGCTCCTACGAGCAGTACTTC. Amino acid sequence: CSVVGAGTRSYEQYF.

This rearrangement joins TRBV6-2 or TRBV6-3 to TRBJ2-1; D not certain. This CDR3 is built from 13 residues. Per the germline V gene, CDR1 is MNHEY and CDR2 is SVGEGT. The ends were cut back, 6 bases at V and 0 bases at J, with 6 bases in the middle. CDR3 sequence reads: CASSPFSYNEQFF. The DNA of the CDR3 is TGTGCCAGCAGCCCGTTCTCCTACAATGAGCAGTTCTTC.

In its sample, this clonotype was seen a few times. The chain recombines TRBV29-1 with TRBJ1-4; a possible D gene is TRBD1 (6 bases). The V and J ends lost 6 bases and 7 bases respectively, with 15 bases between them. The germline V gene encodes CDR1 SQVTM and CDR2 ANQGSEA. The CDR3 contains 13 residues. The CDR3 region is CSVESGESEKLFF. In nucleotides, the CDR3 is TGCAGCGTCGAGTCAGGGGAAAGTGAAAAACTGTTTTTT.

The rearrangement links TRBV7-6 to TRBJ2-3, with TRBD2 identical over 13 bases. V trimming: 5 bases; J trimming: 6 bases; junction bases outside the gene matches: 17. The CDR3 is made up of 19 amino acids. Germline V CDR1 and CDR2: SGHVS, FNYEAQ. CDR3 sequence: CASSRQMTLAGGPLDTQYF. CDR3 coding DNA: TGTGCCAGCAGCCGTCAAATGACACTAGCGGGGGGGCCATTGGATACGCAGTATTTT.

This CDR3 is CSARDSGTSIQETQYF. The DNA of the CDR3 is TGCAGTGCTAGAGATTCGGGGACTAGCATCCAAGAGACCCAGTACTTC. V and J are TRBV20-1 and TRBJ2-5, with 9 bases fitting TRBD2. V lost 0 bases, J lost 1 base, and 6 bases stayed unmatched. The CDR3 is 16 residues long. Germline loops: CDR1 DFQATT, CDR2 SNEGSKA (reference sequence).

CDR3 in amino acids: CASTYTGELFF. Here the CDR3 DNA reads TGCGCCAGCACTTACACCGGGGAGCTGTTTTTT. The genes are TRBV10-2 and TRBJ2-2; unclear D gene. V lost 7 bases, J lost 3 bases, and 3 bases lay in between. The CDR3 runs 11 residues. Germline CDR1 is WSHSY and CDR2 is SAAADI.

Of note for this clonotype: One end of the junction fails to match germline, which may point to a read error. The rearrangement uses TRBV13 and TRBJ1-1, with D unresolved. CDR3 length equals 18 residues. Germline V CDR1 and CDR2: PRHDT, FYEKMQ (reference sequence). This chain's CDR3 is CAMREAPSSTSGTYKYIF. CDR3 nucleotide sequence: TGTGCAATGAGAGAGGCCCCTTCTTCTACCTCAGGAACCTACAAATACATCTTT.

The chain's CDR3 is CASSSTSGAPYEQYF. The CDR3 DNA reads as TGTGCCAGCAGCTCGACTAGCGGGGCTCCGTACGAGCAGTACTTC. This chain uses TRBV11-2 with TRBJ2-7; the match to TRBD2 covers 11 bases. Germline V CDR1 and CDR2: SGHAT, FQNNGV. The J segment lost 4 bases and the V segment lost 4 bases, leaving 6 bases of the junction unmatched. CDR3 size: 15 residues.

The J gene is TRBJ2-2, the V gene TRBV28, with D maybe TRBD1 (6 bases). With 6 bases removed from V and 3 bases from J, the gap between germline ends came to 14 bases. Germline CDR1 MDHEN, CDR2 SYDVKM. This CDR3 is built from 15 residues. CDR3 nucleotide sequence: TGTGCCAGCAGACTCAGGGGATTGGACACCGGGGAGCTGTTTTTT. Translating it yields CASRLRGLDTGELFF.

The J gene is TRBJ2-3, the V gene TRBV27; 8 bases are a match to TRBD2. Germline V CDR1 and CDR2: MNHEY, SMNVEV (reference sequence). The CDR3 length is 13 residues. The J segment lost 5 bases and the V segment lost 4 bases, leaving 2 bases of the junction unmatched. The CDR3 region is CASSYSGVDTQYF. The CDR3 DNA sequence: TGTGCCAGCAGTTATAGCGGGGTAGATACGCAGTATTTT.

The V gene is TRBV13, the J gene TRBJ2-5, with TRBD2 matching 10 bases. The length of the CDR3 is 15 residues. V gave up 5 bases and J gave up 5 bases; unmatched junction bases: 8. CDR1 and CDR2 (germline): PRHDT, FYEKMQ (reference sequence). In DNA form, the CDR3 reads TGTGCCAGCAGCCCAAGCGGGAGGGCCTACGAGACCCAGTACTTC. Protein: CASSPSGRAYETQYF.

CDR3 sequence (DNA): TGTGCCAGCAGTTCGCAGGGGACAGGGATAAAGCAGTACTTC. Translation: CASSSQGTGIKQYF. This sequence joins TRBV11-1 and TRBJ2-7, with 9 bases that match TRBD1. Germline lookup yields CDR1 SGHAT and CDR2 FQDESV (reference sequence). This CDR3 region has 14 residues. V gave up 6 bases and J gave up 8 bases; unmatched junction bases: 11.

The rearrangement uses TRBV10-3 and TRBJ1-5; D is undetermined. Germline lookup yields CDR1 ENHRY and CDR2 SYGVKD. V dropped 3 bases and J dropped 0 bases, with 15 bases sitting between them. CDR3 length: 17 amino acids. The CDR3 reads CAISETFPRDSNQPQHF. As DNA, the CDR3 is TGTGCCATCAGTGAAACTTTTCCCCGGGATAGCAATCAGCCCCAGCATTTT.